This T cell receptor (beta chain) was observed in a study of patients and donors after allogeneic stem cell transplantation. Each CDR3 protein is one row after TCRdb ran MiXCR on the RT-PCR reads. The data contain fewer than 30,000 distinct CDR3 sequences, 8% to 10% of them singletons. Ten or more counts support this clonotype. CDR1 DFQATT and CDR2 SNEGSKA come from the germline V gene (reference sequence). The V and J ends lost 4 bases and 4 bases, in that order; junction bases with no gene match: 4. The CDR3 extends over 14 amino acids. The chain couples TRBV20-1 to TRBJ2-2; 9 bases align to TRBD1. Sequencing was done on a sample of blood, either unsorted or a sorted T cell fraction (not recorded which). The clonotype originates from a human donor who was either an allogeneic HSCT recipient or a stem cell or donor lymphocyte infusion donor (not recorded which). It is not recorded whose cells these are; they may come from a transplant donor. The CDR3 spells CSAKQGAVTGELFF. The CDR3 DNA is TGCAGTGCTAAACAGGGGGCAGTCACCGGGGAGCTGTTTTTT.